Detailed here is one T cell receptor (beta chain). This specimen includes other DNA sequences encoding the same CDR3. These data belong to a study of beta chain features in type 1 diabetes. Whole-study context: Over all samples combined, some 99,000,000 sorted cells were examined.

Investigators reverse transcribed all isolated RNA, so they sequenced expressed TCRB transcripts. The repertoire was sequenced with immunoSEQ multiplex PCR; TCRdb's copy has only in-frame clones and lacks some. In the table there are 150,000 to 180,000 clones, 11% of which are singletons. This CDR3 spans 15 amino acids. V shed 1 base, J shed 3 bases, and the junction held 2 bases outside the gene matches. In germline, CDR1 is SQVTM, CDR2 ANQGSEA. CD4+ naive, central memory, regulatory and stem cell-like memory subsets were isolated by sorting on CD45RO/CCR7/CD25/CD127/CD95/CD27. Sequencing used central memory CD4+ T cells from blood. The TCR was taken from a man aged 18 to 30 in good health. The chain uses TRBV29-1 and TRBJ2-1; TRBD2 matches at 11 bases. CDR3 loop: CSVEVGTSGYNEQFF. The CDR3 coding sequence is TGCAGCGTTGAAGTGGGGACTAGCGGCTACAATGAGCAGTTCTTC.